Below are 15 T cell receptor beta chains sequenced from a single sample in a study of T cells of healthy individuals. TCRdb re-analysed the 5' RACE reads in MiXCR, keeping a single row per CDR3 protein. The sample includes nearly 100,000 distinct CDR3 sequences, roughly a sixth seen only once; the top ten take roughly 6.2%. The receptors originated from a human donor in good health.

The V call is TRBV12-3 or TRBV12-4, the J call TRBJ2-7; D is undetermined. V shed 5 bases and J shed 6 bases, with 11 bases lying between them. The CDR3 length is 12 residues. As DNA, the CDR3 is TGTGCCAGCAGTGTACTACGGGCCGAGCAGTACTTC. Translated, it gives CASSVLRAEQYF.

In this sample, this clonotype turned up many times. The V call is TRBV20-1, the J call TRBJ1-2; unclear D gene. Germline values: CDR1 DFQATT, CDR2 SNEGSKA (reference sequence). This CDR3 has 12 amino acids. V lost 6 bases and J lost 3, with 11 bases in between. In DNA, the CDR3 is TGCAGTGCCAATCAGGCGGACTATGGCTACACCTTC. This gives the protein CSANQADYGYTF.

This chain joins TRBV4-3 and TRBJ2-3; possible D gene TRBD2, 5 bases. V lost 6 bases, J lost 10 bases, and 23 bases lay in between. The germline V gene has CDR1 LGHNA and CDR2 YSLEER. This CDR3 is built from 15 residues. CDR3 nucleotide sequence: TGCGCCAGCAGTCCAATCGGGATTAAAGGGTTCGCGCAGTATTTT. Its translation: CASSPIGIKGFAQYF.

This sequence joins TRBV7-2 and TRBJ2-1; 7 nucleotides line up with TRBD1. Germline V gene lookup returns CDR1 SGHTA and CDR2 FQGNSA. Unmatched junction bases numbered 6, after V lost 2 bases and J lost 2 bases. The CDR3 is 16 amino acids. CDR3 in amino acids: CASSLSYRGTYNEQFF. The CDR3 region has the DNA TGTGCCAGCAGCTTAAGTTACAGGGGCACCTACAATGAGCAGTTCTTC.

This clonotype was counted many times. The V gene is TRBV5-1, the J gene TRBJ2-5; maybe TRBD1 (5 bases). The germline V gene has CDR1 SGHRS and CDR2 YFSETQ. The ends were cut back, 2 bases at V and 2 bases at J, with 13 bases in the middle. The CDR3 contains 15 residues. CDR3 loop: CASSFSMDTQETQYF. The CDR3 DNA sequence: TGCGCCAGCAGCTTCTCTATGGACACTCAAGAGACCCAGTACTTC.

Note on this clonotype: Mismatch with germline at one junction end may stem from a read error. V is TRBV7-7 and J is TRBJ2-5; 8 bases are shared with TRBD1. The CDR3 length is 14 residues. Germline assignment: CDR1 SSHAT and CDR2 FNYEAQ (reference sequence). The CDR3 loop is CASSWAGGTETQYF. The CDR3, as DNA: TGTGCTAGCAGCTGGGCAGGGGGCACGGAGACCCAGTACTTC.

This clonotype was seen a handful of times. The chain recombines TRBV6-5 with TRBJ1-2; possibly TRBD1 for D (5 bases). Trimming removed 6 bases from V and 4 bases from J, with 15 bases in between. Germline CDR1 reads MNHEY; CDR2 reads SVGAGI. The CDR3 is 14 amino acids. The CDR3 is CASSKGPTSYGYTF. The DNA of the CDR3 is TGTGCCAGCAGCAAGGGACCGACTAGCTATGGCTACACCTTC.

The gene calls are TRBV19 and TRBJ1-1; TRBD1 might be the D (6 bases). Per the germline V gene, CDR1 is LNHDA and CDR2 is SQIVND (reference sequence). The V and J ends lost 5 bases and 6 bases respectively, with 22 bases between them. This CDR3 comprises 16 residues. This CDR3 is CASSYLGPGASSEAFF. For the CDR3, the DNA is TGTGCCAGTAGTTACCTAGGACCGGGGGCGAGCTCTGAAGCTTTCTTT.

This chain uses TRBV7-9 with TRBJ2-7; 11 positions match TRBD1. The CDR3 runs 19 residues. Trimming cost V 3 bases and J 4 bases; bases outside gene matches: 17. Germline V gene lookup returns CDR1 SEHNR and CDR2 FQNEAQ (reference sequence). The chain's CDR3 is CASSFPGTGGLLSQYEQYF. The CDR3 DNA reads TGTGCCAGCAGCTTCCCCGGGACAGGGGGGTTATTGAGCCAGTACGAGCAGTACTTC.

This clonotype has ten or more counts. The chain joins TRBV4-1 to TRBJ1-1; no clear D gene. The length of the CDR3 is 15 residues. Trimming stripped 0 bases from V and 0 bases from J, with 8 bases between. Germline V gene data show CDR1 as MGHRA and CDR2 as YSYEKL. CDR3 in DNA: TGCGCCAGCAGCCAAGATCTGGGTCTGAACACTGAAGCTTTCTTT. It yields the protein CASSQDLGLNTEAFF.

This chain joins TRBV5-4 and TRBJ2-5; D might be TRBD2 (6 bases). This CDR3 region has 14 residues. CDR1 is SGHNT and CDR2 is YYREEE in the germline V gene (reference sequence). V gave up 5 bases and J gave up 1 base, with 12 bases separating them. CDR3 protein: CASSPTSSQETQYF. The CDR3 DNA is TGTGCCAGCAGTCCTACTAGCTCCCAAGAGACCCAGTACTTC. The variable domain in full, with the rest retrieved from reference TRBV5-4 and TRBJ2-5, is ETGVTQSPTHLIKTRGQQVTLRCSSQSGHNTVSWYQQALGQGPQFIFQYYREEENGRGNFPPRFSGLQFPNYSSELNVNALELDDSALYLCASSPTSSQETQYFGPGTRLLVL.

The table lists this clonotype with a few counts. The CDR3 spells CASSRKGGPRINEQFF. The DNA of the CDR3 is TGTGCCAGCAGCAGAAAGGGAGGACCTCGGATCAATGAGCAGTTCTTC. J is TRBJ2-1 and V is TRBV21-1; TRBD2 is the table's D call, not checked against the DNA. TRBV21-1 corresponds to a pseudogene. The CDR3 runs to 16 residues.

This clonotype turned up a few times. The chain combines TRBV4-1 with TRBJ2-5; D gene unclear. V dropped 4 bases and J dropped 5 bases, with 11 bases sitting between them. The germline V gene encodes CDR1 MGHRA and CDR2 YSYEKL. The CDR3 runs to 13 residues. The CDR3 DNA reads TGCGCCAGCAGCCTACCAACGGAGGAGACCCAGTACTTC. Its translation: CASSLPTEETQYF.

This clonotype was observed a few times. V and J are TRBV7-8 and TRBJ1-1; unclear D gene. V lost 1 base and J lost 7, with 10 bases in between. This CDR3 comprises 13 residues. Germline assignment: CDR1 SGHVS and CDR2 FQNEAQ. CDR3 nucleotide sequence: TGTGCCAGCAGCTTAGGCGGGTACGTTGAAGCTTTCTTT. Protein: CASSLGGYVEAFF.

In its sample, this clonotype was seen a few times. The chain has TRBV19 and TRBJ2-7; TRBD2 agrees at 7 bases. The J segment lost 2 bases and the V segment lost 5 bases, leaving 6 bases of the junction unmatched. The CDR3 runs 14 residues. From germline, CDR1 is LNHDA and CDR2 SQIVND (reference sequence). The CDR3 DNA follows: TGTGCCAGTAGTTACTCAGCGGGAACCTACGAGCAGTACTTC. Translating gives CASSYSAGTYEQYF.